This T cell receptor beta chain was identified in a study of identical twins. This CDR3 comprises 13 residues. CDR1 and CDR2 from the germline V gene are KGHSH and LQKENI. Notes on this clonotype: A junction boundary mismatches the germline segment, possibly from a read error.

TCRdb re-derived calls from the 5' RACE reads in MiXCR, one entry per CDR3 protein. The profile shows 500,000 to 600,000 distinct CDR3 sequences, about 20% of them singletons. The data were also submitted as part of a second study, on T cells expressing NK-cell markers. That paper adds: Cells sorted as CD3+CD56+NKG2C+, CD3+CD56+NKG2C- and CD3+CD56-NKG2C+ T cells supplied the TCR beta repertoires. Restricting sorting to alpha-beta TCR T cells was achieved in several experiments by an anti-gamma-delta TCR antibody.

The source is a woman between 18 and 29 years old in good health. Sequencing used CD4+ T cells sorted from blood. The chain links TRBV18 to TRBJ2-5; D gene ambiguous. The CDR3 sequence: CASSPPLGETQYF. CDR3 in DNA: TGTGCCAGCTCCCCACCCCTCGGGGAGACCCAGTACTTC. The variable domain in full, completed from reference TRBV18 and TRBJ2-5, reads NAGVMQNPRHLVRRRGQEARLRCSPMKGHSHVYWYRQLPEEGLKFMVYLQKENIIDESGMPKERFSAEFPKEGPSILRIQQVVRGDSAAYFCASSPPLGETQYFGPGTRLLVL.